A single sample is the source of the 10 T cell receptor beta chains below, sequenced in a study of CXCR3 chemokines and chemotherapy response in bladder cancer. MiXCR, applied by TCRdb to the PCR reads, yields one record per CDR3 protein. The sample lists around 5,000 distinct CDR3 sequences, approximately 15% occurring once. Sampling was carried out from a patient whose treatment included neoadjuvant chemotherapy. The receptors stem from a human donor with bladder cancer that responded to neoadjuvant chemotherapy.

In its sample, this clonotype is medium-sized. The chain combines TRBV6-2 or TRBV6-3 with TRBJ2-7, with a possible D match to TRBD1 (6 bases). Germline loops: CDR1 MNHEY, CDR2 SVGEGT. The V end was cut by 0 bases, the J end by 4 bases, with 16 bases between. CDR3 length equals 16 residues. CDR3 bases: TGTGCCAGCAGTTACTCGTCCGAGACAGGTCCTTACGAGCAGTACTTC. Translation gives CASSYSSETGPYEQYF.

This clonotype was detected only a few times. The chain combines TRBV20-1 with TRBJ2-1; 8 nucleotides align to TRBD2. Per germline, CDR1 DFQATT and CDR2 SNEGSKA (reference sequence). Losses at the gene ends were 2 bases for V and 3 bases for J; bases not matched to a gene: 3. There are 14 residues in the CDR3. The CDR3 loop reads CSARREGVYNEQFF. The DNA of the CDR3 is TGCAGTGCTAGACGGGAGGGCGTCTACAATGAGCAGTTCTTC.

This clonotype was counted many times. The rearrangement joins TRBV15 to TRBJ2-3; TRBD2 agrees at 7 bases. After removal of 1 base from V and 0 bases from J, the junction contained 7 bases not matched to a gene. CDR1 and CDR2 from the germline V gene are LNHNV and YYDKDF (reference sequence). The CDR3 has 17 amino acids. Here the CDR3 DNA reads TGTGCCACCAGCAGAGGACTACTAGCGCAGAGCACAGATACGCAGTATTTT. Protein sequence: CATSRGLLAQSTDTQYF. Looking up the rest from reference TRBV15 and TRBJ2-3 gives the full variable domain: DAMVIQNPRYQVTQFGKPVTLSCSQTLNHNVMYWYQQKSSQAPKLLFHYYDKDFNNEADTPDNFQSRRPNTSFCFLDIRSPGLGDTAMYLCATSRGLLAQSTDTQYFGPGTRLTVL.

At least ten counts were recorded for this clonotype. The chain couples TRBV27 to TRBJ1-4; maybe TRBD1 (6 bases). V lost 5 bases and J lost 8, with 18 bases in between. Germline CDR1 and CDR2: MNHEY and SMNVEV (reference sequence). CDR3 length: 15 residues. The CDR3 loop is CASSLSDRFKEKLFF. The CDR3 nucleotides read TGTGCCAGCAGTCTCTCAGACAGGTTCAAAGAAAAACTGTTTTTT. Together with reference TRBV27 and TRBJ1-4, the CDR3 gives the full variable domain: EAQVTQNPRYLITVTGKKLTVTCSQNMNHEYMSWYRQDPGLGLRQIYYSMNVEVTDKGDVPEGYKVSRKEKRNFPLILESPSPNQTSLYFCASSLSDRFKEKLFFGSGTQLSVL.

This clonotype was found many times. The chain has TRBV15 and TRBJ2-1, with D possibly being TRBD2 (5 bases). V dropped 0 bases and J dropped 0 bases, with 18 bases sitting between them. This CDR3 comprises 19 residues. Germline V gene sequence: CDR1 LNHNV, CDR2 YYDKDF (reference sequence). This CDR3 reads CATSRDFLSGLYSYNEQFF. CDR3 in DNA: TGTGCCACCAGCAGAGACTTTCTGAGCGGCCTATACTCCTACAATGAGCAGTTCTTC.

In regard to this clonotype: A far larger clone is just one base off, so this is likely a read error. The chain couples TRBV6-6 to TRBJ2-7; 7 nucleotides line up with TRBD2. The J call may be mistaken, given a closer DNA end match to TRBJ2-1. The CDR3 sequence is 11 residues long. CDR1 and CDR2 (germline): MNHNY, SVGAGI (reference sequence). CDR3 residues: CGAGVYNEQFF. For the CDR3, the DNA is TGTGGCGCGGGAGTGTACAATGAGCAGTTCTTC.

This clonotype ranks as medium-sized. The chain employs TRBV5-6 and TRBJ1-1; TRBD1 agrees at 9 bases. With V trimmed by 4 bases and J by 0 bases, 7 bases remained unmatched. Germline assignment: CDR1 SGHDT and CDR2 YYEEEE. This CDR3 is built from 16 residues. The CDR3 bases are TGTGCCAGCAGCCCGGTGGGACAGGGATTGAACACTGAAGCTTTCTTT. Protein sequence: CASSPVGQGLNTEAFF.

Within the sample, this clonotype is medium-sized (0.01 to 0.1%). V is TRBV10-3 and J is TRBJ2-2; D uncertain. The length of the CDR3 is 15 residues. The germline V gene has CDR1 ENHRY and CDR2 SYGVKD. Trimming removed 5 bases at V and 4 bases at J, with 14 bases between. The CDR3 nucleotides are TGTGCCATCAGTACTGACGCGGCCCTCACCGGGGAGCTGTTTTTT. This gives the protein CAISTDAALTGELFF.

Ten or more counts support this clonotype. CDR3 in amino acids: CASSLTTGFGETQYF. In DNA, the CDR3 is TGTGCCAGCAGTTTAACCACAGGGTTCGGGGAGACCCAGTACTTC. The V gene is TRBV12-3 or TRBV12-4, the J gene TRBJ2-5; a weak D match, TRBD1 (6 bases). This CDR3 is built from 15 residues. V lost 2 bases, J lost 5 bases, and 15 bases lay in between.

This clonotype rates as medium-sized. The rearrangement links TRBV29-1 to TRBJ2-1, with 15 bases lining up with TRBD2. CDR1 is SQVTM and CDR2 is ANQGSEA in the germline V gene. The CDR3 contains 18 residues. The trim removed 4 bases at V and 5 bases at J, leaving 12 bases unmatched. For the CDR3, the DNA is TGCAGCGTTGCTGCCCCGGGACTAGCGGGAGGTTTCAACAATGAGCAGTTCTTC. This gives the protein CSVAAPGLAGGFNNEQFF.